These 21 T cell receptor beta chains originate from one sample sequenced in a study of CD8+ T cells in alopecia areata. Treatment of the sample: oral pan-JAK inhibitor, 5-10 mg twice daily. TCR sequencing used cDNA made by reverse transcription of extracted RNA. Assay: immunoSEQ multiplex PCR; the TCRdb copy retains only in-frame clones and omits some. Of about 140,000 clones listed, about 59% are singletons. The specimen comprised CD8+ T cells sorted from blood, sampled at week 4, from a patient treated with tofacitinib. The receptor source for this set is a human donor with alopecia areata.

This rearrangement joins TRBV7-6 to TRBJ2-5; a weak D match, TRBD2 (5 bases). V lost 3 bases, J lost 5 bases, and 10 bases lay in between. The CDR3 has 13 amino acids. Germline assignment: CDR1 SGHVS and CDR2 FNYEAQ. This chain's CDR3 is CASSLRVSETQYF. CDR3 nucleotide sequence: TGTGCCAGCAGCTTGAGGGTTAGCGAGACCCAGTACTTC. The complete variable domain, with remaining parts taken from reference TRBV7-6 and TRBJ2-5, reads GAGVSQSPRYKVTKRGQDVALRCDPISGHVSLYWYRQALGQGPEFLTYFNYEAQQDKSGLPNDRFSAERPEGSISTLTIQRTEQRDSAMYRCASSLRVSETQYFGPGTRLLVL.

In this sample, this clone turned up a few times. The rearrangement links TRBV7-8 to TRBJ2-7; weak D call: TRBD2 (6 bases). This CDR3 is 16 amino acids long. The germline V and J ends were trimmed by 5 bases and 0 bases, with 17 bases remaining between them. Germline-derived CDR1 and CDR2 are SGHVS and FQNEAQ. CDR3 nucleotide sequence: TGTGCCAGCAGCCCAACCTTGGGACTCAGCTCCTACGAGCAGTACTTC. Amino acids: CASSPTLGLSSYEQYF.

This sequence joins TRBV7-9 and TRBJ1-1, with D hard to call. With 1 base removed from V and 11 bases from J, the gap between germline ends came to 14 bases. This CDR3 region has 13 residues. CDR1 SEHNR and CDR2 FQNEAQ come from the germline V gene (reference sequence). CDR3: CASSLGLGGNAFF. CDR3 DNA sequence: TGTGCCAGCAGCTTAGGACTGGGAGGGAATGCTTTCTTT.

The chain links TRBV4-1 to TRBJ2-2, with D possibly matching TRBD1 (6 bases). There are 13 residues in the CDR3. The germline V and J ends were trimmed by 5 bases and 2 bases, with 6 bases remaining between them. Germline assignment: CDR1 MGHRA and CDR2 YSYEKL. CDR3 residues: CASSGTNTGELFF. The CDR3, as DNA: TGCGCCAGCAGCGGGACAAACACCGGGGAGCTGTTTTTT.

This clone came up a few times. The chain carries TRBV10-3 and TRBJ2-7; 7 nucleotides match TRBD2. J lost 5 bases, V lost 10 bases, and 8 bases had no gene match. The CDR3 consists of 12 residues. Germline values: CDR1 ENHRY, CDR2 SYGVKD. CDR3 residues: CATLGGVDEQYF. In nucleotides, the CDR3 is TGTGCCACGTTGGGGGGGGTGGACGAGCAGTACTTC.

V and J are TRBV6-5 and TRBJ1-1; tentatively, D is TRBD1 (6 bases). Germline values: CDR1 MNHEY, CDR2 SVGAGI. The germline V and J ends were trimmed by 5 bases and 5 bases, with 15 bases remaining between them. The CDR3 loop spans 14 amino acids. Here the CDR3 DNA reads TGTGCCAGCAGTACCGGACAGTCGGGGACTGAAGCTTTCTTT. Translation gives CASSTGQSGTEAFF.

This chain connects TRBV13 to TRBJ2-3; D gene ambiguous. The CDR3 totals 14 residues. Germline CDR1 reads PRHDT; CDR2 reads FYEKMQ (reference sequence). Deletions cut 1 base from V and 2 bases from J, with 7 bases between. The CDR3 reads CASSLADLTDTQYF. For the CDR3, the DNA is TGTGCCAGCAGCTTAGCCGACCTCACAGATACGCAGTATTTT.

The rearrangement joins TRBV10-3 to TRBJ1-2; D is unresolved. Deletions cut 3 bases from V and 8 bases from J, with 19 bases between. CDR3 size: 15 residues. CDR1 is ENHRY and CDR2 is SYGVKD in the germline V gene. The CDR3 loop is CAISDRILAPEGYTF. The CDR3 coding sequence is TGTGCCATCAGTGACCGGATTCTAGCCCCTGAGGGCTACACCTTC.

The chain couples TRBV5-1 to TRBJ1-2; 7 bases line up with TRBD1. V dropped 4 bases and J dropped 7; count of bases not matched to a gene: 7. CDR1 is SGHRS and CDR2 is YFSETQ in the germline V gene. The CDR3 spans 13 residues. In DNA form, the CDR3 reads TGCGCCAGCAGCCGGGACAGATCTTTTGGCTACACCTTC. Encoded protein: CASSRDRSFGYTF. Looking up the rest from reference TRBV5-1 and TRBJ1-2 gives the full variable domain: KAGVTQTPRYLIKTRGQQVTLSCSPISGHRSVSWYQQTPGQGLQFLFEYFSETQRNKGNFPGRFSGRQFSNSRSEMNVSTLELGDSALYLCASSRDRSFGYTFGSGTRLTVV.

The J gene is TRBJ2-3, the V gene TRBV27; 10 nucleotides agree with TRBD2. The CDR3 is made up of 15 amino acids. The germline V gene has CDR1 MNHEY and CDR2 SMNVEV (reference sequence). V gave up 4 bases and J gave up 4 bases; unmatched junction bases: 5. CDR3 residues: CASSWLAGGADTQYF. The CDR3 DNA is TGTGCCAGCAGTTGGTTAGCGGGGGGTGCAGATACGCAGTATTTT.

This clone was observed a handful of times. DNA for the CDR3: TGTGCCAGCAGCCGTAGACAGTACCAAGAGACCCAGTACTTC. It is translated as CASSRRQYQETQYF. The V call is TRBV6-5, the J call TRBJ2-5; TRBD1 might be the D (5 bases). Germline V CDR1 and CDR2: MNHEY, SVGAGI. V was shortened by 6 bases and J by 0 bases, with 11 bases between the two germline ends. The CDR3 sequence is 14 residues long.

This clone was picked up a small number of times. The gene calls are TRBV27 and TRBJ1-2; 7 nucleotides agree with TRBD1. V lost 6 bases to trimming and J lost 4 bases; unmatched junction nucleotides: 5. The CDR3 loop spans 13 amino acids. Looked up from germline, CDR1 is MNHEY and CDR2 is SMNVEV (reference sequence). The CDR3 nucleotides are TGTGCCAGCAGCCTCCGGGACAGCTATGGCTACACCTTC. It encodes CASSLRDSYGYTF.

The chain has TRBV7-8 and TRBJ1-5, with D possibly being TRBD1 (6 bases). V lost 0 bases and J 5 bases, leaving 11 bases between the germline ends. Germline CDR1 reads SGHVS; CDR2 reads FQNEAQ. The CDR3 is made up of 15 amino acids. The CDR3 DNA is TGTGCCAGCAGCTTAGCGGGGGAGGGGGATCAGCCCCAGCATTTT. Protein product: CASSLAGEGDQPQHF. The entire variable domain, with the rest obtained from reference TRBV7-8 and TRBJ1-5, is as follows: GAGVSQSPRYKVAKRGQDVALRCDPISGHVSLFWYQQALGQGPEFLTYFQNEAQLDKSGLPSDRFFAERPEGSVSTLKIQRTQQEDSAVYLCASSLAGEGDQPQHFGDGTRLSIL.

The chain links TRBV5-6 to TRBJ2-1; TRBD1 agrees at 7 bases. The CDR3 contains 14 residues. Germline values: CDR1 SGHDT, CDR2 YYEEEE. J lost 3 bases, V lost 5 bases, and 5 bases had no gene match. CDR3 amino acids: CASRVRDSYNEQFF. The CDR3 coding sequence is TGTGCCAGCAGGGTGAGGGACAGCTACAATGAGCAGTTCTTC. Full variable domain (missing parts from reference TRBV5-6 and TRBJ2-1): DAGVTQSPTHLIKTRGQQVTLRCSPKSGHDTVSWYQQALGQGPQFIFQYYEEEERQRGNFPDRFSGHQFPNYSSELNVNALLLGDSALYLCASRVRDSYNEQFFGPGTRLTVL.

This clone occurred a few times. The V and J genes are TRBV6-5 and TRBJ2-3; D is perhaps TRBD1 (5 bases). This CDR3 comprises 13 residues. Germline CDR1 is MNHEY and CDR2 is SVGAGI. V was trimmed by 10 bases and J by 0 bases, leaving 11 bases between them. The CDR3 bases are TGTGCCACCTTGAAGGGGAGCACAGATACGCAGTATTTT. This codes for CATLKGSTDTQYF.

The CDR3 nucleotides are TGTGCCAGCAGCTCGCACCCCAGGGAATCCTACAATGAGCAGTTCTTC. It specifies CASSSHPRESYNEQFF. The J gene is TRBJ2-1, the V gene TRBV7-9; possible D gene TRBD1, 5 bases. Germline CDR1 SEHNR, CDR2 FQNEAQ (reference sequence). The germline V and J ends were trimmed by 4 bases and 1 base, with 14 bases remaining between them. The length of the CDR3 is 16 residues.

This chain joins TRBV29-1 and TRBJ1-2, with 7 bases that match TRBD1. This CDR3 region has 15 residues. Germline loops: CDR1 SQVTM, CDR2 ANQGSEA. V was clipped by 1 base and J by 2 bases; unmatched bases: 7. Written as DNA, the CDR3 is TGCAGCGTTGAAGCGACAGGGCAGCTCAACTATGGCTACACCTTC. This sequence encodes CSVEATGQLNYGYTF.

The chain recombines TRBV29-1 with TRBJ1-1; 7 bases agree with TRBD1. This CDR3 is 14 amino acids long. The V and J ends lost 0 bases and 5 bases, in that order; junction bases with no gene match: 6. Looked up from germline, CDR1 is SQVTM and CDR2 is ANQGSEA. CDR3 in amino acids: CSVEDQTGRTEAFF. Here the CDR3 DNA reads TGCAGCGTTGAAGATCAGACAGGGAGGACTGAAGCTTTCTTT.

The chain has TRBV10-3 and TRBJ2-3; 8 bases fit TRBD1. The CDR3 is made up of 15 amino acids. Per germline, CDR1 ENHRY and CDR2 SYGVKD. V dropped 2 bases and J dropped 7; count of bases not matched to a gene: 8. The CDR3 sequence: CAISEIRQGANTQYF. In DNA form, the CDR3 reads TGTGCCATCAGTGAGATACGGCAGGGGGCAAATACGCAGTATTTT.

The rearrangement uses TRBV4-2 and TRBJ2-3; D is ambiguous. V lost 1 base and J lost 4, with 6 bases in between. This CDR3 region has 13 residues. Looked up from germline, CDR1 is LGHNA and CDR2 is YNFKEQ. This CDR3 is CASSQVQADTQYF. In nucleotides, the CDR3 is TGTGCCAGCAGCCAAGTACAAGCAGATACGCAGTATTTT.

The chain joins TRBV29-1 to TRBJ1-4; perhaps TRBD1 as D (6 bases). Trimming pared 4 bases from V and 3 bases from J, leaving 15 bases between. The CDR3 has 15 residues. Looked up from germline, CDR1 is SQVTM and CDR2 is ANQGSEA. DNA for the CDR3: TGCAGCGTTGGTGGGGGGGCGAGCTCTAATGAAAAACTGTTTTTT. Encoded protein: CSVGGGASSNEKLFF.